This T cell receptor beta chain was found in a study of OX40 agonist ivuxolimab in advanced cancers. Looking at the study overall: Dose-escalation patients were diagnosed with hepatocellular carcinoma, melanoma, renal cell cancer or head and neck cancer. Among those treated, three patients had partial responses, one with hepatocellular carcinoma and two with cutaneous melanoma. Study findings and constraints: Researchers report that CD8+ T cells had, on average, more expanded clones than CD4+.

With regard to this clone: The antigen is not known.

The CDR3 consists of 15 residues. V shed 0 bases and J shed 2 bases, with 10 bases lying between them. Germline values: CDR1 MNHEY, CDR2 SVGAGI. Method: immunoSEQ multiplex PCR; TCRdb's copy keeps in-frame clones and lacks some. The sample carries 50,000 to 65,000 clones, over 80% recorded once. The genes are TRBV6-5 and TRBJ1-2; D is undetermined. Material: CD4+ or CD8+ T cells sorted from blood, obtained in a trial of the OX40 agonist ivuxolimab. This receptor was obtained from an adult with an advanced solid tumor such as melanoma, head and neck, liver or kidney cancer. CDR3 amino acids: CASSYSKRVNYGYTF. The CDR3 DNA reads TGTGCCAGCAGTTACTCGAAGCGGGTCAACTATGGCTACACCTTC.